This T cell receptor beta chain was recorded in a study of cytomegalovirus exposure and HLA in healthy donors (dated by TCRdb to 2016 to 2017). As for the study more broadly: A later analysis indicated that the 95 to 150 validation repertoires were generated on the platform also employed for the approximately 700 repertoires of the first cohort. The study aimed to test whether signatures of past pathogen exposure could be identified by cataloging public T cell receptors. Besides the first cohort of 666 subjects, a separate validation cohort made up of 90 to 150 different subjects was used. To predict cytomegalovirus infection status, the study brought together high-throughput TCR immunosequencing, statistical association of individual TCRs with disease status, and machine learning.

The germline V gene sets CDR1 to LGHNA and CDR2 to YNFKEQ. V lost 4 bases and J lost 0 bases, and the count of bases not matched to a germline gene is 3. Counted from cysteine to phenylalanine, this CDR3 has 17 amino acids. CDR3 DNA only is kept here, 51 bases in frame from base 1. Paper-wide results and their limitations: The classifier was reported to diagnose cytomegalovirus status with high specificity and sensitivity in both the original cohort and the validation cohort. In vitro tests confirmed that three of the cytomegalovirus-associated TCR beta chains recognize cytomegalovirus antigens. The validation cohort had no HLA typing available for a later analysis, so co-occurrence within that cohort was assessed over all 120 or so repertoires. In the study, 164 TCR beta chains were listed as associated with cytomegalovirus. While some public TCRs were present in many individuals, most TCR sequences turned up only very rarely across donors. According to the authors, the approach could potentially be generalized to other disease states and immunological phenotypes. In a later analysis, TCRs clustered in the first cohort were found to also tend to co-occur in the 100 to 150 validation repertoires, with 85% to 95% of cluster scores above 0.

Separate from the roughly 650-subject first cohort, the validation cohort of roughly 130 subjects was the group to which the donors belonged. Notes on this clone: It lacks a known antigen. Per-base qualities were not stored, and no clone one base away is much larger.

Receptor amplification or capture employed the immunoSEQ multiplex PCR assay. For the original study's pipeline: A statistical classification framework was developed to diagnose cytomegalovirus status using the catalog of TCR beta chain sequences. Imported from immuneACCESS, the table was reduced by TCRdb to in-frame sequences with V and J called. These copies leave out some clones; in studies compared against another copy, an unresolved V gene accounts for under half, and the cause of the remainder is not known. V and J calls and clone size are copied from that table; D and trimming were computed from the DNA. The sample includes about 130,000 clones, with roughly nine tenths observed a single time. The top ten constitute 1.2% of the sample.

Rearrangement joined TRBV4-2 to TRBJ2-1; 13 nucleotides in the junction match TRBD2. The sequence was obtained from a woman under 30 in good health and CMV-seronegative. The sequencing input was PBMCs. The nucleotide sequence reads as follows: TGTGCCAGCAGCCTTCGGACTAGCGGGAGCTCCTACAATGAGCAGTTCTTC. It translates to CASSLRTSGSSYNEQFF.